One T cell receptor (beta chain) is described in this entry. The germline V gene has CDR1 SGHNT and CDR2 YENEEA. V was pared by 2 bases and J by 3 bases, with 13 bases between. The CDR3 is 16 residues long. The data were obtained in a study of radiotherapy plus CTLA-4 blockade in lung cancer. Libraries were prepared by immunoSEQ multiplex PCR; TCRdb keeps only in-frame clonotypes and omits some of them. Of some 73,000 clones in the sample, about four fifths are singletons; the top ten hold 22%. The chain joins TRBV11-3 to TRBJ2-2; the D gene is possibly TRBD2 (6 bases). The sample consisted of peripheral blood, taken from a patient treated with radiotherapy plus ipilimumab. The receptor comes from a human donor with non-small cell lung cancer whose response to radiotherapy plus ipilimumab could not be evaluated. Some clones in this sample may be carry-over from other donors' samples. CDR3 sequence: CASSLFGEADTGELFF. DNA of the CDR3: TGTGCCAGCAGCTTATTTGGGGAGGCGGACACCGGGGAGCTGTTTTTT.